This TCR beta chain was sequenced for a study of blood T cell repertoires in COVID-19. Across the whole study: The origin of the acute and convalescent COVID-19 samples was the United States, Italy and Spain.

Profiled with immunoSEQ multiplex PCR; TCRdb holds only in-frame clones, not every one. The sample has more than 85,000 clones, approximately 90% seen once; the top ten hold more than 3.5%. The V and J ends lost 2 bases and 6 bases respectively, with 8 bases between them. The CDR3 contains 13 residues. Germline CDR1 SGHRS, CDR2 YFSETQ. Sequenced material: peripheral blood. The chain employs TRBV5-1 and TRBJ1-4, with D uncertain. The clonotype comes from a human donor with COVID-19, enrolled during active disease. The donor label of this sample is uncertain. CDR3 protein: CASSFSTDEKLFF. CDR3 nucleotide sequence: TGCGCCAGCAGCTTTTCAACGGATGAAAAACTGTTTTTT. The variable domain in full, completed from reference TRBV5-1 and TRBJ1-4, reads KAGVTQTPRYLIKTRGQQVTLSCSPISGHRSVSWYQQTPGQGLQFLFEYFSETQRNKGNFPGRFSGRQFSNSRSEMNVSTLELGDSALYLCASSFSTDEKLFFGSGTQLSVL.